The 15 T cell receptor beta chains in this list originate from one sample, sequenced in a study of tissue T cells after allogeneic stem cell transplantation. Sequenced by immunoSEQ multiplex PCR; TCRdb stores in-frame clones only, minus some. Counted here are about 21,000 clones, around 63% occurring once; the ten biggest clones make up 0.41%. Sequenced: blood. These receptor sequences come from a female BALB/c mouse in good health. The strain's MHC haplotype is H2-d.

Concerning this clone: Gene names are the mouse ones. The CDR3 end lies 1 residue beyond the end of the read and is filled in from the germline J gene. The chain joins TRBV13-2 to TRBJ1-4; the D gene is possibly TRBD1 (5 bases). Trimming removed 1 base from V and 4 bases from J, with 11 bases in between. The CDR3 sequence is 15 residues long. Germline assignment: CDR1 NNHNN and CDR2 SYGAGS (reference sequence). The chain's CDR3 is CASGDRGAGNERLFF. CDR3 bases read: TGTGCCAGCGGTGATAGGGGCGCAGGCAACGAAAGATTATTT.

In the case of this clone: Gene names refer to mouse genes. With the read ending 1 residue before the CDR3 end, the germline J gene is used to fill in that end. The rearrangement uses TRBV20 and TRBJ2-4, with 8 bases aligning to TRBD2. With V trimmed by 1 base and J by 0 bases, 3 bases remained unmatched. The CDR3 runs 15 residues. Germline CDR1 is GFQATS and CDR2 is STVNSAI. Partial CDR3 DNA: TGTGGTGCTAGGGGCTGGGGGGAGAGTCAAAACACCTTGTAC. Translating it yields CGARGWGESQNTLY. The CDR3 as a whole reads CGARGWGESQNTLYF. Looking up the rest from reference TRBV20 and TRBJ2-4 gives the full variable domain: GALVYQYPRRTICKSGTSMRMECQAVGFQATSVAWYRQSPQKTFELIALSTVNSAIKYEQNFTQEKFPISHPNLSFSSMTVLNAYLEDRGLYLCGARGWGESQNTLYFGAGTRLSVL.

Notes on this clone: The gene names here belong to mouse. The read comes to an end 1 residue before the CDR3 does, leaving the germline J gene to fill in the end. This chain uses TRBV5 with TRBJ2-1, with 11 bases lining up with TRBD2. After removal of 0 bases from V and 0 bases from J, the junction contained 7 bases not matched to a gene. CDR3 size: 19 residues. CDR1 is LGHNA, CDR2 YNLKQL, per germline (reference sequence). The CDR3 bases that were read are TGTGCCAGCAGCCAAGAAAAGGGACTGGGGGCTTATAACTATGCTGAGCAGTTC. This codes for CASSQEKGLGAYNYAEQF. The full-length CDR3 reads as CASSQEKGLGAYNYAEQFF.

Concerning this clone: The genes and germline here are from mouse. The CDR3 goes on 1 residue after the read ends, and that part is filled in from the germline J gene. The J gene is TRBJ1-1, the V gene TRBV13-1; possibly TRBD1 for D (6 bases). V lost 0 bases and J lost 10, with 13 bases in between. The CDR3 loop spans 13 amino acids. Germline CDR1 and CDR2: NSHNY and SYGAGN. Partial CDR3 DNA: TGTGCCAGCAGTGATGGCGGGGGGCGCGGAGTCTTC. Amino acids: CASSDGGGRGVF. The full CDR3 protein is CASSDGGGRGVFF.

As for this clone: Genes and germline come from the mouse. The sequenced fragment ends 1 residue before the CDR3 boundary, so the rest is inferred from the germline J gene. The rearrangement links TRBV19 to TRBJ2-1; D call uncertain. The ends were cut back, 0 bases at V and 4 bases at J, with 5 bases in the middle. Germline CDR1 and CDR2: FNHDT and SITEND (reference sequence). This CDR3 comprises 13 residues. The CDR3 DNA, read in part, is TGTGCCAGCAGTATAGTGGTGTATGCTGAGCAGTTC. It yields the protein CASSIVVYAEQF. The full CDR3 is CASSIVVYAEQFF.

On this clone: Gene labels here are mouse ones. Read data end 1 residue before the CDR3 end; the end is taken from the germline J gene. The chain links TRBV4 to TRBJ2-4, with D possibly being TRBD2 (6 bases). Germline-derived CDR1 and CDR2 are LGHDT and YNNKQL (reference sequence). V dropped 4 bases and J dropped 2 bases, with 10 bases sitting between them. The CDR3 loop spans 14 amino acids. The CDR3 sequence is CASSSWGNQNTLYF. The covered CDR3 bases are TGTGCCAGCAGCTCGTGGGGGAATCAAAACACCTTGTAC.

A remark on this clone: Genes and germline come from the mouse. The read gets to within 1 residue of the CDR3 end, and the germline J gene fills in the rest. The identical CDR3 is also encoded by other nucleotide sequences in the sample. The rearrangement links TRBV5 to TRBJ2-5, with TRBD2 identical over 8 bases. V gave up 0 bases and J gave up 3 bases; unmatched junction bases: 2. Per the germline V gene, CDR1 is LGHNA and CDR2 is YNLKQL (reference sequence). CDR3 length: 15 residues. Incomplete CDR3 DNA: TGTGCCAGCAGCCAAGACTGGGGGGCGCAAGACACCCAGTAC. Translating gives CASSQDWGAQDTQY. The entire CDR3 protein reads CASSQDWGAQDTQYF.

In regard to this clone: Mouse names are used for the genes. The CDR3 extends 1 residue past the end of the read, so its final part is completed from the germline J gene. Other nucleotide sequences from this sample produce the same CDR3. This chain uses TRBV19 with TRBJ1-3, with D uncertain. This CDR3 has 14 amino acids. The V gene's germline CDR1 is FNHDT and CDR2 SITEND (reference sequence). The V end lost 0 bases, the J end lost 0 bases, and 4 bases lay between the germline ends. Partial CDR3 DNA: TGTGCCAGCAGTATAGGCGGTTCTGGAAATACGCTCTAT. Protein: CASSIGGSGNTLY. The entire CDR3 protein reads CASSIGGSGNTLYF.

On this clone: Mouse germline and gene names are used. The read terminates 1 residue before the CDR3 end, so the remaining end is supplied by the germline J gene. The chain has TRBV5 and TRBJ2-4; TRBD2 matches 13 bases. V shed 4 bases, J shed 4 bases, and the junction held 2 bases outside the gene matches. Germline V gives CDR1 LGHNA, CDR2 YNLKQL (reference sequence). The CDR3 length is 15 residues. CDR3 amino acids: CASSPGLGGKNTLYF. CDR3 DNA, as far as it was read: TGTGCCAGCAGCCCGGGACTGGGGGGGAAAAACACCTTGTAC.

This clone was counted a few times. The listed genes are named as in mouse. The CDR3 goes on 1 residue after the read ends, and that part is filled in from the germline J gene. V usage is TRBV5 and J usage is TRBJ1-4; 11 nucleotides align to TRBD1. The germline V gene encodes CDR1 LGHNA and CDR2 YNLKQL (reference sequence). The CDR3 totals 17 residues. V was clipped by 3 bases and J by 3 bases; unmatched bases: 6. The CDR3 sequence: CASSHTPGQGANERLFF. The CDR3 DNA, read in part, is TGTGCCAGCAGCCATACTCCGGGACAGGGGGCCAACGAAAGATTATTT.

As regards this clone: Mouse names are used for the genes. The read falls 1 residue short of the CDR3 end, and the missing part is taken from the germline J gene. This chain connects TRBV3 to TRBJ2-5; no definite D call. Germline lookup yields CDR1 SNHLY and CDR2 FYNGKV (reference sequence). This CDR3 region has 13 residues. V lost 1 base, J lost 4 bases, and 6 bases lay in between. CDR3 DNA (partial): TGTGCCAGCAGCTTAGTGACAAAAGACACCCAGTAC. This codes for CASSLVTKDTQY. The entire CDR3 protein is CASSLVTKDTQYF.

As concerns this clone: Mouse names are used for the genes. The read comes to an end 1 residue before the CDR3 does, leaving the germline J gene to fill in the end. The chain recombines TRBV1 with TRBJ2-5; D may be TRBD1 (6 bases). Germline V CDR1 and CDR2: NSQYPW, LRSPGD (reference sequence). The CDR3 covers 13 residues. The V end lost 2 bases, the J end lost 3 bases, and 6 bases lay between the germline ends. Partial CDR3 DNA: TGCACCTGCAGTGCACAGGGGCAAGACACCCAGTAC. This encodes CTCSAQGQDTQY. The full-length CDR3 reads as CTCSAQGQDTQYF. The variable domain in full, with the rest retrieved from reference TRBV1 and TRBJ2-5, is VTLLEQNPRWRLVPRGQAVNLRCILKNSQYPWMSWYQQDLQKQLQWLFTLRSPGDKEVKSLPGADYLATRVTDTELRLQVANMSQGRTLYCTCSAQGQDTQYFGPGTRLLVL.

About this clone itself: Any gene name here is a mouse gene name. The read ends 1 residue early relative to the CDR3; the germline J gene fills the gap. The chain employs TRBV29 and TRBJ2-5; D gene uncertain. Trimming stripped 0 bases from V and 6 bases from J, with 4 bases between. Germline CDR1 is MSHET and CDR2 is SYDVDS. The CDR3 has 12 amino acids. The CDR3 DNA, read in part, is TGTGCTAGCAGTTTATCGGACGACACCCAGTAC. Protein sequence: CASSLSDDTQY. In full, the CDR3 reads CASSLSDDTQYF.

Of note for this clone: Germline and genes here are mouse. The DNA ends 1 residue before the CDR3 does, and the rest of the CDR3 is filled in from the germline J gene. The gene calls are TRBV2 and TRBJ2-5; 8 bases are a match to TRBD2. The CDR3 is made up of 15 amino acids. After removal of 2 bases from V and 0 bases from J, the junction contained 1 base not matched to a gene. CDR1 LGHNA and CDR2 YSYQKL come from the germline V gene. The CDR3 region is CASSQRLGNQDTQYF. The CDR3 bases that were read are TGTGCCAGCAGCCAACGACTGGGGAACCAAGACACCCAGTAC.

Concerning this clone: The genes and germline here are from mouse. The read comes to an end 1 residue before the CDR3 does, leaving the germline J gene to fill in the end. V is TRBV19 and J is TRBJ2-1; no clear D. The CDR3 covers 14 residues. The germline gives CDR1 FNHDT, CDR2 SITEND (reference sequence). Deletions cut 0 bases from V and 0 bases from J, with 4 bases between. Incomplete CDR3 DNA: TGTGCCAGCAGTATAGCAGGTAACTATGCTGAGCAGTTC. Its protein product is CASSIAGNYAEQF. The full-length CDR3 reads as CASSIAGNYAEQFF.